The clone carrying this T cell receptor beta chain has more than one count but fewer than ten. This entry comes from a study of blood T cell repertoires in COVID-19. Study-level background: Sites across the United States, Italy and Spain contributed samples from acute and convalescent COVID-19.

Under the authors' procedure: The assay estimated nucleated cells by amplifying reference gene primers. Libraries were prepared by immunoSEQ multiplex PCR; TCRdb keeps only in-frame clonotypes and omits some of them. The V and J calls and clone size were taken over from that table, and D and trimming were inferred from the DNA. The sample carries tens of thousands of clones, about 74% recorded once. The V gene's germline CDR1 is KGHDR and CDR2 SFDVKD. CDR3 length: 13 amino acids. V was cut by 3 bases and J by 7 bases, with 12 bases left in between. The rearrangement uses TRBV24-1 and TRBJ2-7; perhaps TRBD2 as D (6 bases). This TCR was recovered from a man in his sixties or seventies with COVID-19, enrolled during active disease. Sequenced sample: peripheral blood. CDR3 residues: CATSDPDGTEQYF. For the CDR3, the DNA is TGTGCCACCAGTGATCCCGATGGGACTGAGCAGTACTTC.